This TCR beta chain originates from a study of T cells in localized non-small cell lung cancer. In the case of this clone: Its antigen is unknown.

Assay: immunoSEQ multiplex PCR; the TCRdb copy retains only in-frame clones and omits some. The sample has more than 30,000 clones; around 84% are singletons. The CDR3 length is 13 residues. V was trimmed by 6 bases and J by 7 bases, leaving 12 bases between them. Germline lookup yields CDR1 SNHLY and CDR2 FYNNEI. Points from the study as a whole: Prolonged overall survival went with higher T cell density in the blood. Heterogeneity within the tumor remains possible, as just one region underwent sequencing. Adjacent lung held a median around 56 of the top 100 tumor clones.

V gene TRBV2 combines with J gene TRBJ1-4; D may be TRBD1 (5 bases). The sample in question was peripheral blood, obtained before any cancer treatment. This sequence was found in a male donor aged 60 or older with stage III lung adenocarcinoma. The CDR3 is CASRGRVGEKLFF. The CDR3 DNA reads as TGTGCCAGCAGAGGCAGGGTGGGTGAAAAACTGTTTTTT.